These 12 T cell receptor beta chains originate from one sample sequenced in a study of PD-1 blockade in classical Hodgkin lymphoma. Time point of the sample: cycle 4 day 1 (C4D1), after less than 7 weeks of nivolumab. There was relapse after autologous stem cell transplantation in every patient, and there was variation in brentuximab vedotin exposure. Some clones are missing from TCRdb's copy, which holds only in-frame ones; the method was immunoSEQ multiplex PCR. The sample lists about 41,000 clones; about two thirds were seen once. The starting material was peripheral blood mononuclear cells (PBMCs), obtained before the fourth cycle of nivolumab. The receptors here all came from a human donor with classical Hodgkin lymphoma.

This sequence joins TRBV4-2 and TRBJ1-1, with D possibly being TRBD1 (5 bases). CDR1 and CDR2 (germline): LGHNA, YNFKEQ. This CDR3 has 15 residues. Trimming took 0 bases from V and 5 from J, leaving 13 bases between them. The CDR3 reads CASSQEQGDGTEAFF. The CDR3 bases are TGTGCCAGCAGCCAAGAGCAGGGAGATGGGACTGAAGCTTTCTTT.

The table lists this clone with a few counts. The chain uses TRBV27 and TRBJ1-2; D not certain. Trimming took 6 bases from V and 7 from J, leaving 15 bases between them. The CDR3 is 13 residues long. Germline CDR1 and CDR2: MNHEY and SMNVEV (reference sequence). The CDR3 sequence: CASRSTRTSGYTF. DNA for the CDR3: TGTGCCAGCAGATCAACCCGGACGTCTGGCTACACCTTC.

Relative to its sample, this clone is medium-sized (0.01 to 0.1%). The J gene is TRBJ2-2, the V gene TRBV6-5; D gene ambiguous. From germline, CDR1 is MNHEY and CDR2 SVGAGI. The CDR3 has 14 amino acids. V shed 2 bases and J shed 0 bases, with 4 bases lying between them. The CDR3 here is CASSYDPNTGELFF. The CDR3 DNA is TGTGCCAGCAGTTACGACCCGAACACCGGGGAGCTGTTTTTT.

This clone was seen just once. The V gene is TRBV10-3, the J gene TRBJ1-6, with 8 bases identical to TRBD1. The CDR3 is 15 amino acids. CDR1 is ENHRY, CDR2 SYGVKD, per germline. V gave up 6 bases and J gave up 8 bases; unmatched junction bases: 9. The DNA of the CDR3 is TGTGCCATCAGCCCCGACAGGGGTTACGATTCACCCCTCCACTTT. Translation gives CAISPDRGYDSPLHF.

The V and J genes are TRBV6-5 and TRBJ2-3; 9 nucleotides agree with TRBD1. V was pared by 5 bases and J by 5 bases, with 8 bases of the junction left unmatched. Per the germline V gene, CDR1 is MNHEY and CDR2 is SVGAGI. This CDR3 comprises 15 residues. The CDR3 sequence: CASSPTGGRGDTQYF. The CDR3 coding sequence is TGTGCCAGCAGTCCTACAGGGGGCCGGGGAGATACGCAGTATTTT.

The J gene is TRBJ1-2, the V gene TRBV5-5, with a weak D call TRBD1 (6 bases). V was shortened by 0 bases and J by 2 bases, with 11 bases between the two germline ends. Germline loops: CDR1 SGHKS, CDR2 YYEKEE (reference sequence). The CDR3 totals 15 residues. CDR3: CASSLVTGGNYGYTF. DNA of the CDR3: TGTGCCAGCAGCTTGGTGACAGGAGGAAACTATGGCTACACCTTC.

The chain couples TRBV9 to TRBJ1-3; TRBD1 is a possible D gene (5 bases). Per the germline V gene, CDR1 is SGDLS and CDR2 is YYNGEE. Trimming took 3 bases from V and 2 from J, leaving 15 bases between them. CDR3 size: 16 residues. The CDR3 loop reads CASSAQDTQAGNTIYF. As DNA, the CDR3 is TGTGCCAGCAGCGCACAGGACACTCAGGCTGGAAACACCATATATTTT.

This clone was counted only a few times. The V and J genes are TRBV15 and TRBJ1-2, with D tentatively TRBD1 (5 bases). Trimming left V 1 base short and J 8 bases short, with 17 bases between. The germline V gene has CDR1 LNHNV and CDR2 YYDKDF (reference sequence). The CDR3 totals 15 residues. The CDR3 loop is CATSRGGEIPVGYTF. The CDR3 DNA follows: TGTGCCACCAGCAGAGGAGGGGAAATTCCTGTGGGCTACACCTTC.

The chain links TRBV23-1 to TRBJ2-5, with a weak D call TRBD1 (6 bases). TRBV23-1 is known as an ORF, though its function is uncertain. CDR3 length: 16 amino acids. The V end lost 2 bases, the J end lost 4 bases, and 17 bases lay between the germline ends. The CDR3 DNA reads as TGCGCCAGCAGTCAAACAGGGATGGATCGGGGAGAGACCCAGTACTTC. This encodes CASSQTGMDRGETQYF.

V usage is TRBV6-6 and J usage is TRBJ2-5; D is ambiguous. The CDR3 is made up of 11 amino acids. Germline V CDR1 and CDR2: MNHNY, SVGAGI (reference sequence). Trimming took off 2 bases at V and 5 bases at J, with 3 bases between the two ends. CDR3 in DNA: TGTGCCAGCAGTTACGGCGAGACCCAGTACTTC. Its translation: CASSYGETQYF.

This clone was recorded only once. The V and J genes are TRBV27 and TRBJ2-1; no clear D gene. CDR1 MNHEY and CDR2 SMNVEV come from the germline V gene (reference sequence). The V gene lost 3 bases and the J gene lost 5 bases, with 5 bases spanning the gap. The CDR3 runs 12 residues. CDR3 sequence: CASSFGDNEQFF. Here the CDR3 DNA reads TGTGCCAGCAGTTTTGGGGACAATGAGCAGTTCTTC.

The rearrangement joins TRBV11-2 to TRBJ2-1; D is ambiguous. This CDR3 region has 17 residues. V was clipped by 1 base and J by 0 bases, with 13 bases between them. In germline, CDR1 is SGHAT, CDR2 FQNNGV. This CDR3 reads CASSLVLPPSSYNEQFF. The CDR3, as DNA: TGTGCCAGCAGCTTAGTTCTTCCCCCCAGCTCCTACAATGAGCAGTTCTTC.